These 24 T cell receptor beta chains were all obtained from the same sample, sequenced in a study of T cells after yellow fever vaccination. TCRdb processed the 5' RACE reads anew with MiXCR; each CDR3 protein has one entry. The table records 250,000 to 300,000 distinct CDR3 sequences, 10% to 15% of them present only once. This material consisted of CD4+ T cells sorted from PBMCs, taken 45 days after the yellow fever booster vaccination. Every receptor here comes from a man aged 30 to 45 who received the YFV17D yellow fever vaccine.

This clonotype came up a few times. J is TRBJ2-1 and V is TRBV25-1; D not resolved. Germline values: CDR1 MGHDK, CDR2 SYGVNS. There are 11 residues in the CDR3. The V gene lost 7 bases and the J gene lost 8 bases, with 9 bases spanning the gap. The CDR3 protein is CASNGRDEQFF. The DNA of the CDR3 is TGTGCCAGCAATGGCCGGGATGAGCAGTTCTTC. The complete variable domain, with remaining parts taken from reference TRBV25-1 and TRBJ2-1, reads EADIYQTPRYLVIGTGKKITLECSQTMGHDKMYWYQQDPGMELHLIHYSYGVNSTEKGDLSSESTVSRIRTEHFPLTLESARPSHTSQYLCASNGRDEQFFGPGTRLTVL.

The J gene is TRBJ2-4, the V gene TRBV9; 9 bases are a match to TRBD2. Germline-derived CDR1 and CDR2 are SGDLS and YYNGEE. This CDR3 comprises 14 residues. Trimming at V came to 0 bases and at J to 5 bases, leaving 0 bases not matched to a gene. CDR3 region: CASSVGLAENIQYF. The CDR3, as DNA: TGTGCCAGCAGCGTAGGACTAGCGGAAAACATTCAGTACTTC.

The V and J genes are TRBV20-1 and TRBJ2-1, with D unresolved. Trimming removed 7 bases from V and 7 bases from J, with 8 bases in between. From germline, CDR1 is DFQATT and CDR2 SNEGSKA (reference sequence). CDR3 length equals 10 residues. The CDR3 DNA reads as TGCAGTGAAGGCATGAATGAGCAGTTCTTC. It yields the protein CSEGMNEQFF.

The sample holds a few counts of this clonotype. J is TRBJ2-2 and V is TRBV20-1; D gene unclear. Looked up from germline, CDR1 is DFQATT and CDR2 is SNEGSKA (reference sequence). The V end lost 6 bases, the J end lost 8 bases, and 10 bases lay between the germline ends. The CDR3 sequence is 11 residues long. The CDR3 loop reads CSATGGGELFF. CDR3 DNA sequence: TGCAGTGCCACTGGTGGGGGGGAGCTGTTTTTT.

In this sample, this clonotype turned up a few times. This rearrangement joins TRBV7-9 to TRBJ2-4; TRBD1 agrees at 7 bases. This CDR3 comprises 16 residues. CDR1 and CDR2 from the germline V gene are SEHNR and FQNEAQ (reference sequence). With 5 bases clipped from V and 0 bases from J, the junction kept 7 bases outside the gene matches. CDR3 region: CASSRTGDLAKNIQYF. DNA for the CDR3: TGTGCCAGCAGCCGGACAGGCGACTTAGCCAAAAACATTCAGTACTTC.

The table lists this clonotype with a few counts. The chain combines TRBV6-2 or TRBV6-3 with TRBJ2-7; 8 positions match TRBD1. J gave up 2 bases and V 5 bases, and 8 bases lay outside the gene matches. Per germline, CDR1 MNHEY and CDR2 SVGEGT. The CDR3 extends over 15 amino acids. The DNA of the CDR3 is TGTGCCAGCAGTAGACCCGGGACAGGCGCCTACGAGCAGTACTTC. Translating it yields CASSRPGTGAYEQYF.

The table lists this clonotype with a few counts. The chain joins TRBV20-1 to TRBJ2-7; TRBD1 matches at 7 bases. The CDR3 is made up of 14 amino acids. V was clipped by 3 bases and J by 2 bases; unmatched bases: 7. Germline V gene sequence: CDR1 DFQATT, CDR2 SNEGSKA (reference sequence). The DNA of the CDR3 is TGCAGTGCTAGTGGGACAGAGAACACCTACGAGCAGTACTTC. Amino acid sequence: CSASGTENTYEQYF.

This chain joins TRBV12-3 or TRBV12-4 and TRBJ1-1; 8 nucleotides match TRBD1. The junction had 18 bases not matched to a gene; V was cut back by 8 bases and J by 4 bases. The CDR3 has 17 residues. CDR3: CASCFRSGGNRGTEAFF. The CDR3 bases are TGTGCCAGCTGCTTTAGGTCAGGGGGCAATCGGGGCACTGAAGCTTTCTTT.

The chain carries TRBV7-9 and TRBJ2-1, with D perhaps assigned TRBD1 or TRBD2 (5 bases each). V lost 1 base and J lost 8, with 18 bases in between. CDR1 is SEHNR, CDR2 FQNEAQ, per germline (reference sequence). This CDR3 is 16 amino acids long. The CDR3 coding sequence is TGTGCCAGCAGCTTAGAGCTGGGGGTAACCTTGGATGAGCAGTTCTTC. Amino acids: CASSLELGVTLDEQFF.

This clonotype was recorded a few times. The chain joins TRBV12-3 or TRBV12-4 to TRBJ2-2, with 9 positions matching TRBD1. V trimming: 11 bases; J trimming: 5 bases; junction bases outside the gene matches: 6. The CDR3 loop spans 13 amino acids. CDR3 sequence reads: CALGTGFTGELFF. The CDR3 DNA is TGTGCCCTCGGGACAGGGTTTACCGGGGAGCTGTTTTTT.

This chain joins TRBV20-1 and TRBJ2-3; D gene ambiguous. This CDR3 contains 13 residues. Trimming left V 4 bases short and J 0 bases short, with 8 bases between. From germline, CDR1 is DFQATT and CDR2 SNEGSKA (reference sequence). DNA of the CDR3: TGCAGTGCTAATGGTCCTAGCACAGATACGCAGTATTTT. This encodes CSANGPSTDTQYF.

The sample holds many counts of this clonotype. The chain recombines TRBV23-1 with TRBJ2-5; no definite D call. TRBV23-1 is assigned to the ORF class and has an uncertain function. Trimming cost V 4 bases and J 2 bases, with 8 bases left between them. This CDR3 comprises 13 residues. The CDR3 is CASSPSFQETQYF. The CDR3 DNA reads as TGCGCCAGCAGTCCTAGTTTTCAAGAGACCCAGTACTTC.

The chain carries TRBV2 and TRBJ2-1; D is uncertain. Per germline, CDR1 SNHLY and CDR2 FYNNEI. This CDR3 spans 13 amino acids. V was clipped by 7 bases and J by 2 bases, with 9 bases between them. In DNA, the CDR3 is TGTGCCAGCACTGCCGGAACCTACAATGAGCAGTTCTTC. It is translated as CASTAGTYNEQFF.

There are a few counts of this clonotype. The chain links TRBV20-1 to TRBJ2-7; 15 bases match TRBD2. Per the germline V gene, CDR1 is DFQATT and CDR2 is SNEGSKA (reference sequence). After removal of 6 bases from V and 2 bases from J, the junction contained 8 bases not matched to a gene. CDR3 length equals 16 residues. The CDR3 nucleotides read TGCAGTGCCCCGTTGGGACTAGCGGGGGGTACCTACGAGCAGTACTTC. This encodes CSAPLGLAGGTYEQYF.

In this sample, this clonotype turned up a few times. The chain employs TRBV28 and TRBJ1-5; no reliable D call. The CDR3 covers 14 residues. The V gene lost 6 bases and the J gene lost 5 bases, with 14 bases spanning the gap. Germline V gives CDR1 MDHEN, CDR2 SYDVKM. CDR3 in amino acids: CASSPLGFDQPQHF. The CDR3, as DNA: TGTGCCAGCAGCCCACTCGGATTCGATCAGCCCCAGCATTTT.

The CDR3 spells CASFKNTGELFF. The CDR3 coding sequence is TGTGCCAGCTTCAAGAACACCGGGGAGCTGTTTTTT. The V and J genes are TRBV18 and TRBJ2-2; D ambiguous. The CDR3 is 12 amino acids. Trimming removed 7 bases at V and 1 base at J, with 4 bases between. From germline, CDR1 is KGHSH and CDR2 LQKENI. Full variable domain (missing parts from reference TRBV18 and TRBJ2-2): NAGVMQNPRHLVRRRGQEARLRCSPMKGHSHVYWYRQLPEEGLKFMVYLQKENIIDESGMPKERFSAEFPKEGPSILRIQQVVRGDSAAYFCASFKNTGELFFGEGSRLTVL.

This clonotype was seen a few times. The chain is built from TRBV29-1 and TRBJ2-1; 8 bases line up with TRBD2. The ends lost 3 bases at V and 2 bases at J; junction bases unmatched: 6. Germline CDR1 reads SQVTM; CDR2 reads ANQGSEA. The CDR3 contains 15 residues. CDR3 nucleotides: TGCAGCGTTGATGGCGGGAGGTTCCCCTACAATGAGCAGTTCTTC. Its translation: CSVDGGRFPYNEQFF.

The V and J genes are TRBV4-3 and TRBJ2-7, with 9 bases that match TRBD1. With V trimmed by 3 bases and J by 3 bases, 6 bases remained unmatched. Germline lookup yields CDR1 LGHNA and CDR2 YSLEER. The CDR3 covers 15 residues. The CDR3 reads CASSHRTGDIYEQYF. In nucleotides, the CDR3 is TGCGCCAGCAGCCACCGGACAGGGGATATCTACGAGCAGTACTTC.

In its sample, this clonotype was seen a few times. The chain couples TRBV10-3 to TRBJ2-7; D call uncertain. CDR3 length equals 13 residues. Per the germline V gene, CDR1 is ENHRY and CDR2 is SYGVKD. The V end lost 10 bases, the J end lost 2 bases, and 15 bases lay between the germline ends. This CDR3 is CARLRPQPYEQYF. The CDR3 DNA reads as TGTGCCAGGCTCCGGCCTCAGCCCTACGAGCAGTACTTC.

The chain couples TRBV7-2 to TRBJ2-3; 7 bases are a match to TRBD2. This CDR3 spans 17 amino acids. V shed 1 base and J 1 base; nucleotides not matched to a gene: 8. The germline V gene has CDR1 SGHTA and CDR2 FQGNSA. As DNA, the CDR3 is TGTGCCAGCAGCTTAGTTACAACTAGCGACCGCACAGATACGCAGTATTTT. As protein: CASSLVTTSDRTDTQYF.

The chain has TRBV6-2 or TRBV6-3 and TRBJ2-5, with 8 bases fitting TRBD2. CDR1 and CDR2 (germline): MNHEY, SVGEGT. The CDR3 extends over 15 amino acids. The junction had 8 bases not matched to a gene; V was cut back by 5 bases and J by 3 bases. CDR3 region: CASSRLASKEETQYF. The CDR3 DNA follows: TGTGCCAGCAGTCGACTAGCGAGTAAAGAAGAGACCCAGTACTTC.

This sequence joins TRBV7-9 and TRBJ2-1; tentative D call: TRBD2 (5 bases). Per the germline V gene, CDR1 is SEHNR and CDR2 is FQNEAQ (reference sequence). Trimming removed 1 base from V and 16 bases from J, with 11 bases in between. This CDR3 comprises 11 residues. The DNA of the CDR3 is TGTGCCAGCAGCTTAGGGACGGAGGACTTCTTC. Translation gives CASSLGTEDFF.

This clonotype was picked up a small number of times. The V gene is TRBV27, the J gene TRBJ2-2; either TRBD1 or TRBD2 may supply D (6 bases each). Trimming left V 0 bases short and J 1 base short, with 9 bases between. The CDR3 is 16 amino acids. Germline CDR1 is MNHEY and CDR2 is SMNVEV (reference sequence). CDR3 nucleotides: TGTGCCAGCAGTTTATCGGGGGGCCTGAACACCGGGGAGCTGTTTTTT. Residues: CASSLSGGLNTGELFF.

The sample holds many counts of this clonotype. The genes are TRBV12-3 or TRBV12-4 and TRBJ1-1; D may be TRBD1 (6 bases). Trimming stripped 6 bases from V and 1 base from J, with 12 bases between. CDR3 length: 14 residues. CDR3 sequence (DNA): TGTGCCAGCAGCTGGGGGGGCTCGAACACTGAAGCTTTCTTT. Amino acid sequence: CASSWGGSNTEAFF.